Below are 24 T cell receptor beta chains sequenced from a single sample in a study of CD8+ T cells in alopecia areata. RNA extraction and reverse transcription yielded cDNA as sequencing template. Sequencing was performed with immunoSEQ multiplex PCR; in TCRdb, only in-frame clones are kept and a portion is missing. The data contain approximately 7,600 clones, under 70% of them singletons. As to treatment: oral pan-JAK inhibitor, 5-10 mg twice daily. In alopecia areata patients, both lesional scalp punch biopsies and peripheral blood were collected. Sequenced material: skin, taken at week 4, from a patient treated with tofacitinib. Every receptor here comes from a human donor with alopecia areata.

This chain uses TRBV5-6 with TRBJ2-1, with D unresolved. Deletions cut 4 bases from V and 0 bases from J, with 11 bases between. CDR1 SGHDT and CDR2 YYEEEE come from the germline V gene. This CDR3 is built from 15 residues. The DNA for the CDR3 is TGTGCCAGCAGCCCCGACTTGAGCTCCTACAATGAGCAGTTCTTC. Translating it yields CASSPDLSSYNEQFF.

V is TRBV5-4 and J is TRBJ2-7; the D is unclear. The germline V and J ends were trimmed by 3 bases and 2 bases, with 9 bases remaining between them. The CDR3 contains 13 residues. CDR1 is SGHNT and CDR2 is YYREEE in the germline V gene (reference sequence). The CDR3 spells CASSWPGTYEQYF. The CDR3 DNA is TGTGCCAGCAGCTGGCCAGGAACCTACGAGCAGTACTTC.

The chain combines TRBV5-6 with TRBJ2-3; TRBD2 aligns across 9 bases. J lost 0 bases, V lost 3 bases, and 5 bases had no gene match. The CDR3 spans 16 residues. Per germline, CDR1 SGHDT and CDR2 YYEEEE. CDR3 DNA sequence: TGTGCCAGCAGCTCAGGGACTAGCTGGAGCACAGATACGCAGTATTTT. This gives the protein CASSSGTSWSTDTQYF.

The V gene is TRBV5-1, the J gene TRBJ1-1; 7 bases agree with TRBD1. Trimming cost V 4 bases and J 2 bases; bases outside gene matches: 11. The CDR3 extends over 16 amino acids. Germline V gene sequence: CDR1 SGHRS, CDR2 YFSETQ. CDR3 in DNA: TGCGCCAGCAGCCCCGGAAAGACAGGGACTAACACTGAAGCTTTCTTT. As protein: CASSPGKTGTNTEAFF.

The chain has TRBV5-1 and TRBJ2-2; possible D gene TRBD1, 6 bases. CDR3 length: 15 amino acids. The V end was cut by 2 bases, the J end by 7 bases, with 15 bases between. CDR1 is SGHRS and CDR2 is YFSETQ in the germline V gene. In DNA, the CDR3 is TGCGCCAGCAGCTTAGTACAGGGTTCGCACGGGGAGCTGTTTTTT. It specifies CASSLVQGSHGELFF.

This clone was observed a few times. This chain links TRBV2 with TRBJ2-2; 8 bases agree with TRBD2. The length of the CDR3 is 14 residues. The germline gives CDR1 SNHLY, CDR2 FYNNEI. J was trimmed by 5 bases and V by 7 bases; bases with no gene match: 6. The CDR3 sequence is CASNNERETGELFF. The CDR3, as DNA: TGTGCCAGCAACAATGAGCGGGAGACCGGGGAGCTGTTTTTT.

This clone was recorded a few times. CDR3 sequence: CASSAQGTGYNEQFF. Written as DNA, the CDR3 is TGTGCCAGCAGTGCCCAAGGGACAGGATACAATGAGCAGTTCTTC. This chain links TRBV6-5 with TRBJ2-1; 8 bases align to TRBD1. Germline CDR1 and CDR2: MNHEY and SVGAGI. V gave up 5 bases and J gave up 4 bases; unmatched junction bases: 7. This CDR3 has 15 residues.

The chain joins TRBV7-6 to TRBJ2-2; D perhaps matches TRBD1 (6 bases). V lost 7 bases to trimming and J lost 10 bases, with 16 bases between them. Germline V gives CDR1 SGHVS, CDR2 FNYEAQ. This CDR3 has 13 amino acids. The CDR3 bases are TGTGCCAGCAAAAAGGGGGACGCCGAGGAGCTGTTTTTT. Encoded protein: CASKKGDAEELFF.

The CDR3 DNA is TGTGCCAGCAGCTCGGAGCGGTCGTTTGCCTACGAGCAGTACTTC. Protein: CASSSERSFAYEQYF. This chain links TRBV11-2 with TRBJ2-7, with D maybe TRBD2 (5 bases). CDR3 length: 15 residues. CDR1 and CDR2 from the germline V gene are SGHAT and FQNNGV. V lost 4 bases to trimming and J lost 2 bases, with 15 bases between them.

This rearrangement joins TRBV5-1 to TRBJ2-1; 10 bases agree with TRBD2. V shed 3 bases, J shed 10 bases, and the junction held 19 bases outside the gene matches. Per the germline V gene, CDR1 is SGHRS and CDR2 is YFSETQ. The CDR3 has 18 amino acids. The CDR3 DNA is TGCGCCAGCAGCTATGACGCCCGCAGCGGGGGGGCAGATAGGGAGCAGTTCTTC. Translation gives CASSYDARSGGADREQFF.

The chain is built from TRBV6-1 and TRBJ2-1; 9 nucleotides align to TRBD1. CDR3 length equals 16 residues. With V trimmed by 4 bases and J by 7 bases, 11 bases remained unmatched. Germline CDR1 and CDR2: MNHNS and SASEGT. CDR3 nucleotide sequence: TGTGCCAGCAGTGGGGGACAGGGTACATGTGGTAATGAGCAGTTCTTC. It translates to CASSGGQGTCGNEQFF.

J is TRBJ2-1 and V is TRBV18; 8 bases fit TRBD1. Germline CDR1 and CDR2: KGHSH and LQKENI. The CDR3 runs 17 residues. J gave up 4 bases and V 0 bases, and 8 bases lay outside the gene matches. CDR3 protein: CASSPPWPGTGYNEQFF. DNA of the CDR3: TGTGCCAGCTCACCACCATGGCCCGGGACAGGATACAATGAGCAGTTCTTC.

This sequence joins TRBV5-5 and TRBJ2-1, with TRBD1 matching 9 bases. The CDR3 sequence is 14 residues long. The junction had 5 bases not matched to a gene; V was cut back by 5 bases and J by 5 bases. Germline V CDR1 and CDR2: SGHKS, YYEKEE (reference sequence). The CDR3: CASSLWTGDNEQFF. CDR3 in DNA: TGTGCCAGCAGTCTGTGGACAGGGGACAATGAGCAGTTCTTC.

The V gene is TRBV7-2, the J gene TRBJ1-6; TRBD1 matches 7 bases. The trim removed 5 bases at V and 6 bases at J, leaving 7 bases unmatched. CDR3 length equals 15 residues. The V gene's germline CDR1 is SGHTA and CDR2 FQGNSA. The CDR3 protein is CASSIVAGGNSPLHF. CDR3 nucleotide sequence: TGTGCCAGCAGCATCGTCGCAGGGGGTAATTCACCCCTCCACTTT.

The CDR3 spells CASSQDAGTGLTDTQYF. Written as DNA, the CDR3 is TGCGCCAGCAGCCAGGACGCCGGGACAGGGCTGACAGATACGCAGTATTTT. This chain connects TRBV4-3 to TRBJ2-3, with 9 bases identical to TRBD1. Germline CDR1 LGHNA, CDR2 YSLEER. This CDR3 region has 17 residues. V was clipped by 3 bases and J by 3 bases; unmatched bases: 10.

The chain joins TRBV9 to TRBJ1-4; a weak D match, TRBD1 (6 bases). CDR1 is SGDLS, CDR2 YYNGEE, per germline. V dropped 3 bases and J dropped 0 bases, with 9 bases sitting between them. CDR3 length: 15 amino acids. CDR3 sequence: CASSEGGPTNEKLFF. As DNA, the CDR3 is TGTGCCAGCAGCGAGGGGGGACCAACTAATGAAAAACTGTTTTTT.

This chain connects TRBV11-1 to TRBJ2-5; D not resolved. The V end lost 2 bases, the J end lost 1 base, and 8 bases lay between the germline ends. The CDR3 runs to 14 residues. In germline, CDR1 is SGHAT, CDR2 FQDESV (reference sequence). The CDR3 coding sequence is TGTGCCAGCAGCTTAATTGGCCTCCAAGAGACCCAGTACTTC. Translating gives CASSLIGLQETQYF. Variable domain in full (rest from reference TRBV11-1 and TRBJ2-5): EAEVAQSPRYKITEKSQAVAFWCDPISGHATLYWYRQILGQGPELLVQFQDESVVDDSQLPKDRFSAERLKGVDSTLKIQPAELGDSAMYLCASSLIGLQETQYFGPGTRLLVL.

The V gene is TRBV10-3, the J gene TRBJ2-7; D unresolved. V dropped 6 bases and J dropped 7 bases, with 19 bases sitting between them. The V gene's germline CDR1 is ENHRY and CDR2 SYGVKD. The CDR3 extends over 14 amino acids. In DNA form, the CDR3 reads TGTGCCATCAGCCCTCAAATCCAGGACGGAGAGCAGTACTTC. Its protein product is CAISPQIQDGEQYF.

The J gene is TRBJ2-1, the V gene TRBV5-1; 12 bases align to TRBD1. Unmatched junction bases numbered 10, after V lost 1 base and J lost 8 bases. CDR3 length: 17 amino acids. CDR1 is SGHRS and CDR2 is YFSETQ in the germline V gene. CDR3 sequence: CASSLLAGTGGVDEQFF. As DNA, the CDR3 is TGCGCCAGCAGCTTGTTGGCAGGGACAGGGGGCGTCGATGAGCAGTTCTTC.

The V call is TRBV28, the J call TRBJ1-6; no firm D call. CDR1 and CDR2 (germline): MDHEN, SYDVKM. The CDR3 is 16 residues long. V shed 4 bases and J shed 0 bases, with 10 bases lying between them. DNA of the CDR3: TGTGCCAGCAGTTCACTAACCAGCTCCTATAATTCACCCCTCCACTTT. Translating it yields CASSSLTSSYNSPLHF.

V usage is TRBV27 and J usage is TRBJ2-2; D unresolved. The CDR3 extends over 13 amino acids. Per germline, CDR1 MNHEY and CDR2 SMNVEV (reference sequence). Trimming removed 5 bases from V and 4 bases from J, with 8 bases in between. CDR3 in amino acids: CASSLQRTGELFF. CDR3 bases: TGTGCCAGCAGTCTCCAGCGCACCGGGGAGCTGTTTTTT.

The chain uses TRBV12-2 and TRBJ2-7; TRBD2, the D gene given by the table, was not confirmed from the DNA. TRBV12-2 is termed a pseudogene. The CDR3 runs to 15 residues. DNA for the CDR3: TGTGCAAGTCGCTTAGCTGCCGCGGTTTCCTACGAGCAGTACTTC. Amino acids: CASRLAAAVSYEQYF.

The J gene is TRBJ2-3, the V gene TRBV7-2; 7 bases fit TRBD2. V shed 4 bases, J shed 1 base, and the junction held 14 bases outside the gene matches. The CDR3 is 18 residues long. Looked up from germline, CDR1 is SGHTA and CDR2 is FQGNSA. The CDR3 nucleotides read TGTGCCAGCAGCTCGGGCTTGGGGCGGGGGAGTGGCACAGATACGCAGTATTTT. Its protein product is CASSSGLGRGSGTDTQYF.

The V gene is TRBV7-6, the J gene TRBJ2-3, with 8 bases aligning to TRBD1. CDR3 length: 19 amino acids. CDR1 SGHVS and CDR2 FNYEAQ come from the germline V gene. J lost 2 bases, V lost 1 base, and 14 bases had no gene match. CDR3 sequence: CASSLGGAATGDYTDTQYF. CDR3 in DNA: TGTGCCAGCAGCTTAGGTGGCGCCGCGACAGGGGATTACACAGATACGCAGTATTTT.